This entry lists 15 T cell receptor beta chains sequenced from one sample in a study of blood T cell repertoires in COVID-19. Some clones are missing from TCRdb's copy, which holds only in-frame ones; the method was immunoSEQ multiplex PCR. Among 250,000 to 350,000 clones listed, approximately 91% were seen once. Sequenced: peripheral blood. These receptors originate from a woman aged 30 to 39 with COVID-19, enrolled during active disease.

J is TRBJ2-7 and V is TRBV11-2; 7 positions match TRBD1. Trimming cost V 2 bases and J 3 bases; bases outside gene matches: 1. The length of the CDR3 is 13 residues. Germline V gene lookup returns CDR1 SGHAT and CDR2 FQNNGV. DNA of the CDR3: TGTGCCAGCAGCTTATGGACAGGCTACGAGCAGTACTTC. This translates into CASSLWTGYEQYF.

Only one count was recorded for this clone. The chain recombines TRBV10-3 with TRBJ1-2, with a weak D call TRBD1 (6 bases). This CDR3 is 14 amino acids long. The V end lost 7 bases, the J end lost 3 bases, and 15 bases lay between the germline ends. CDR1 and CDR2 from the germline V gene are ENHRY and SYGVKD. As DNA, the CDR3 is TGTGCCATCAAACTACAGGGAAGGGACTATGGCTACACCTTC. Its protein product is CAIKLQGRDYGYTF.

This clone was found once. J is TRBJ2-6 and V is TRBV29-1; 10 bases agree with TRBD1. This CDR3 contains 21 residues. Trimming removed 0 bases from V and 0 bases from J; junction bases left unmatched: 14. Germline CDR1 and CDR2: SQVTM and ANQGSEA. DNA of the CDR3: TGCAGCGTTGAAGAGCCCCGCGGGACAGGGGTAAGAGTCTCTGGGGCCAACGTCCTGACTTTC. Translating gives CSVEEPRGTGVRVSGANVLTF.

The gene calls are TRBV7-6 and TRBJ2-1, with 10 bases aligning to TRBD2. Trimming removed 0 bases from V and 6 bases from J; junction bases left unmatched: 2. The CDR3 sequence is 15 residues long. Germline CDR1 and CDR2: SGHVS and FNYEAQ. The CDR3 DNA is TGTGCCAGCAGCTTAGCTCTAGCGGGAGTCAATGAGCAGTTCTTC. It encodes CASSLALAGVNEQFF.

This chain uses TRBV19 with TRBJ1-2, with D maybe TRBD1 (6 bases). The V gene lost 6 bases and the J gene lost 1 base, with 12 bases spanning the gap. Germline lookup yields CDR1 LNHDA and CDR2 SQIVND (reference sequence). This CDR3 spans 14 amino acids. This CDR3 is CASSHDRFNYGYTF. In DNA form, the CDR3 reads TGTGCCAGTAGCCACGACAGGTTTAACTATGGCTACACCTTC.

The chain links TRBV4-1 to TRBJ2-1, with a possible D match to TRBD2 (6 bases). The ends were cut back, 8 bases at V and 6 bases at J, with 11 bases in the middle. This CDR3 spans 12 amino acids. The V gene's germline CDR1 is MGHRA and CDR2 YSYEKL. The CDR3 nucleotides are TGCGCCAGCCGGGGCGGGATCAATGAGCAGTTCTTC. It translates to CASRGGINEQFF.

The CDR3 DNA reads TGTGCCAGCAGCTCCCCGGGAGGGAGGGAGCTGAACACTGAAGCTTTCTTT. Translation: CASSSPGGRELNTEAFF. The V gene is TRBV7-9, the J gene TRBJ1-1; no clear D. V was trimmed by 4 bases and J by 0 bases, leaving 18 bases between them. The germline gives CDR1 SEHNR, CDR2 FQNEAQ (reference sequence). This CDR3 region has 17 residues.

This chain uses TRBV5-1 with TRBJ2-3; TRBD2 aligns across 7 bases. J was trimmed by 1 base and V by 1 base; bases with no gene match: 6. From germline, CDR1 is SGHRS and CDR2 YFSETQ. The CDR3 has 16 amino acids. The CDR3 is CASSLTREVGTDTQYF. CDR3 bases: TGCGCCAGCAGCTTGACACGGGAGGTTGGCACAGATACGCAGTATTTT.

This chain joins TRBV2 and TRBJ1-5, with D tentatively TRBD1 (6 bases). The germline V gene encodes CDR1 SNHLY and CDR2 FYNNEI. The CDR3 covers 12 residues. Trimming left V 9 bases short and J 0 bases short, with 6 bases between. The chain's CDR3 is CARDSSNQPQHF. The CDR3 coding sequence is TGTGCCAGGGACAGTAGCAATCAGCCCCAGCATTTT.

The gene calls are TRBV19 and TRBJ2-1; 8 nucleotides line up with TRBD2. The germline V gene encodes CDR1 LNHDA and CDR2 SQIVND (reference sequence). The CDR3 consists of 13 residues. V was clipped by 6 bases and J by 8 bases; unmatched bases: 6. CDR3 sequence: CASRNPGGHEQFF. The CDR3 nucleotides read TGTGCCAGTAGGAATCCGGGAGGGCATGAGCAGTTCTTC.

The V call is TRBV7-8, the J call TRBJ1-1, with no clear D. The V end was cut by 5 bases, the J end by 6 bases, with 16 bases between. This CDR3 is built from 14 residues. Germline V gives CDR1 SGHVS, CDR2 FQNEAQ. The CDR3 nucleotides read TGTGCCAGCAGCCCCTGGACGGACTTGCCTGAAGCTTTCTTT. Protein product: CASSPWTDLPEAFF.

V usage is TRBV20-1 and J usage is TRBJ1-4, with D perhaps TRBD1 (5 bases). The V gene lost 5 bases and the J gene lost 7 bases, with 8 bases spanning the gap. Per germline, CDR1 DFQATT and CDR2 SNEGSKA (reference sequence). The CDR3 runs 11 residues. The CDR3 DNA reads TGCAGTGCTGTCAGGGCTGAAAAACTGTTTTTT. Its translation is CSAVRAEKLFF.

This clone has only one observation. This chain joins TRBV20-1 and TRBJ2-1, with TRBD2 matching over 8 bases. This CDR3 is 18 amino acids long. In germline, CDR1 is DFQATT, CDR2 SNEGSKA (reference sequence). The junction had 13 bases not matched to a gene; V was cut back by 3 bases and J by 0 bases. The CDR3 loop reads CSASGLLAVERSYNEQFF. The DNA for the CDR3 is TGCAGTGCTAGTGGGCTACTAGCGGTCGAACGCTCCTACAATGAGCAGTTCTTC.

The CDR3 reads CASSLVSGVAGDNEQFF. The CDR3 nucleotides read TGTGCCAGCAGCTTAGTTTCGGGGGTAGCGGGAGACAATGAGCAGTTCTTC. The V and J genes are TRBV11-2 and TRBJ2-1; TRBD2 aligns across 9 bases. Germline CDR1 is SGHAT and CDR2 is FQNNGV. Trimming at V came to 1 base and at J to 5 bases, leaving 9 bases not matched to a gene. The CDR3 is made up of 17 amino acids.

The chain couples TRBV7-9 to TRBJ2-1; 7 bases are a match to TRBD1. From germline, CDR1 is SEHNR and CDR2 FQNEAQ (reference sequence). The CDR3 consists of 14 residues. V gave up 5 bases and J gave up 7 bases; unmatched junction bases: 8. The CDR3 DNA is TGTGCCAGCAGCCTCCCGGCAGGGGGTAATGAGCAGTTCTTC. This encodes CASSLPAGGNEQFF.